What follows are 27 T cell receptor beta chains derived from one specimen sequenced in a study of regulatory T cells. Primers: 52 TRBV forward and 13 TRBJ reverse. Generated by immunoSEQ multiplex PCR, the TCRdb table keeps only in-frame clones and is missing some. Among some 21,000 clones listed, approximately 93% were seen once. The sample comprised CD8+ T cells sorted from blood. These receptors all stem from a child aged 2 to 15 with CD3G deficiency.

This clone was detected once. The chain employs TRBV27 and TRBJ2-1; D gene ambiguous. Germline V gene lookup returns CDR1 MNHEY and CDR2 SMNVEV (reference sequence). The CDR3 is 14 residues long. With 2 bases removed from V and 9 bases from J, the gap between germline ends came to 14 bases. CDR3 region: CASSLHPLGSEQFF. CDR3 DNA: TGTGCCAGCAGTTTACATCCCCTGGGTAGTGAGCAGTTCTTC.

V and J are TRBV7-8 and TRBJ2-5, with 7 bases that match TRBD1. This CDR3 has 14 amino acids. Germline V gene lookup returns CDR1 SGHVS and CDR2 FQNEAQ. V shed 6 bases, J shed 2 bases, and the junction held 6 bases outside the gene matches. Here the CDR3 DNA reads TGTGCCAGCAGAAAAACAGGGGTTCAAGAGACCCAGTACTTC. It codes for CASRKTGVQETQYF.

The chain couples TRBV18 to TRBJ1-2, with 8 nucleotides matching TRBD1. Per germline, CDR1 KGHSH and CDR2 LQKENI. The CDR3 length is 16 residues. V was pared by 4 bases and J by 8 bases, with 15 bases of the junction left unmatched. CDR3 loop: CASSLIPDRGRQGYTF. As DNA, the CDR3 is TGTGCCAGCTCACTTATACCCGACAGGGGAAGGCAGGGCTACACCTTC.

This clone was seen just once. The rearrangement joins TRBV7-9 to TRBJ2-7; 8 bases are shared with TRBD2. V shed 5 bases and J 6 bases; nucleotides not matched to a gene: 6. The V gene's germline CDR1 is SEHNR and CDR2 FQNEAQ (reference sequence). The length of the CDR3 is 13 residues. CDR3 sequence (DNA): TGTGCCAGCAGCCATAGCGGGATGGGCGAGCAGTACTTC. Encoded protein: CASSHSGMGEQYF.

The chain couples TRBV28 to TRBJ2-1, with TRBD2 matching over 13 bases. J was trimmed by 0 bases and V by 2 bases; bases with no gene match: 1. Germline CDR1 reads MDHEN; CDR2 reads SYDVKM. The CDR3 is made up of 17 amino acids. This CDR3 is CASSLRTSGSSYNEQFF. The CDR3 DNA follows: TGTGCCAGCAGTTTACGGACTAGCGGGAGCTCCTACAATGAGCAGTTCTTC.

Of note for this clone: The sample has other DNA sequences that encode this CDR3 too. The chain joins TRBV5-1 to TRBJ2-7; D is undetermined. Germline V CDR1 and CDR2: SGHRS, YFSETQ. V was cut by 0 bases and J by 1 base, with 5 bases left in between. The CDR3 extends over 13 amino acids. In DNA, the CDR3 is TGCGCCAGCAGCTTGGGCAGTTCCTACGAGCAGTACTTC. Its protein is CASSLGSSYEQYF.

V is TRBV7-6 and J is TRBJ2-7; D ambiguous. Trimming took off 1 base at V and 5 bases at J, with 9 bases between the two ends. Germline V CDR1 and CDR2: SGHVS, FNYEAQ. There are 13 residues in the CDR3. The CDR3 reads CASSLGPGNEQYF. The CDR3 nucleotides read TGTGCCAGCAGCTTAGGTCCAGGCAACGAGCAGTACTTC. The variable domain in full, completed from reference TRBV7-6 and TRBJ2-7, reads GAGVSQSPRYKVTKRGQDVALRCDPISGHVSLYWYRQALGQGPEFLTYFNYEAQQDKSGLPNDRFSAERPEGSISTLTIQRTEQRDSAMYRCASSLGPGNEQYFGPGTRLTVT.

This chain connects TRBV28 to TRBJ1-5; no definite D call. This CDR3 region has 14 residues. V was pared by 3 bases and J by 4 bases, with 10 bases between. Germline CDR1 is MDHEN and CDR2 is SYDVKM. The DNA for the CDR3 is TGTGCCAGCAGTTTGGTAGGGTATAATCAGCCCCAGCATTTT. Its translation is CASSLVGYNQPQHF.

The V gene is TRBV6-1, the J gene TRBJ1-4, with a possible D match to TRBD1 (6 bases). The ends were cut back, 1 base at V and 7 bases at J, with 13 bases in the middle. Germline loops: CDR1 MNHNS, CDR2 SASEGT. The CDR3 runs 15 residues. CDR3 protein: CASSEVEGGREKLFF. In nucleotides, the CDR3 is TGTGCCAGCAGTGAAGTGGAGGGGGGTCGTGAAAAACTGTTTTTT.

This rearrangement joins TRBV28 to TRBJ2-7; D is undetermined. Germline V gives CDR1 MDHEN, CDR2 SYDVKM. This CDR3 is built from 12 residues. V was clipped by 6 bases and J by 2 bases, with 8 bases between them. The DNA for the CDR3 is TGTGCCAGCAGCCCCCCGACCTACGAGCAGTACTTC. It specifies CASSPPTYEQYF. Using reference TRBV28 and TRBJ2-7 for the parts outside the CDR3, the full variable domain is DVKVTQSSRYLVKRTGEKVFLECVQDMDHENMFWYRQDPGLGLRLIYFSYDVKMKEKGDIPEGYSVSREKKERFSLILESASTNQTSMYLCASSPPTYEQYFGPGTRLTVT.

The chain combines TRBV19 with TRBJ1-1; D uncertain. The CDR3 extends over 11 amino acids. Germline V lookup: CDR1 LNHDA, CDR2 SQIVND (reference sequence). Trimming stripped 5 bases from V and 4 bases from J, with 5 bases between. CDR3 nucleotide sequence: TGTGCCAGTAGTTATGGCACTGAAGCTTTCTTT. Translating it yields CASSYGTEAFF.

The V and J genes are TRBV18 and TRBJ2-6; D gene unclear. The V and J ends lost 5 bases and 5 bases respectively, with 22 bases between them. The germline CDR1 and CDR2 sequences are KGHSH and LQKENI. The length of the CDR3 is 18 residues. CDR3 DNA sequence: TGTGCCAGCTCAGCTCACAAGCATTTACAAAGTCGGGCCAACGTCCTGACTTTC. Protein sequence: CASSAHKHLQSRANVLTF.

V usage is TRBV19 and J usage is TRBJ2-2; D remains ambiguous. Germline lookup yields CDR1 LNHDA and CDR2 SQIVND (reference sequence). CDR3 size: 12 residues. The V end was cut by 8 bases, the J end by 2 bases, with 6 bases between. The CDR3 region is CASGVNTGELFF. CDR3 nucleotides: TGTGCCAGTGGGGTTAACACCGGGGAGCTGTTTTTT.

This sequence joins TRBV9 and TRBJ2-1; tentative D call: TRBD2 (6 bases). CDR3 length: 15 amino acids. CDR1 SGDLS and CDR2 YYNGEE come from the germline V gene. Trimming took 4 bases from V and 9 from J, leaving 20 bases between them. This CDR3 reads CASSPGGPKDGEQFF. DNA for the CDR3: TGTGCCAGCAGCCCAGGAGGGCCTAAAGACGGTGAGCAGTTCTTC.

The chain recombines TRBV27 with TRBJ2-1; 10 bases agree with TRBD2. From germline, CDR1 is MNHEY and CDR2 SMNVEV (reference sequence). The CDR3 length is 14 residues. The V and J ends lost 2 bases and 6 bases, in that order; junction bases with no gene match: 1. CDR3 residues: CASSLLAGANEQFF. The CDR3 DNA is TGTGCCAGCAGTTTACTAGCGGGAGCCAATGAGCAGTTCTTC.

This chain uses TRBV21-1 with TRBJ1-4; TRBD1, the D gene given by the table, was not confirmed from the DNA. TRBV21-1 is marked as a pseudogene. The CDR3 spans 17 residues. The CDR3 region is CASSKVGRQVGWGKLFF. CDR3 coding DNA: TGTGCCAGCAGCAAAGTAGGTCGACAGGTGGGTTGGGGGAAACTGTTTTTT.

The chain has TRBV6-5 and TRBJ2-3; 7 positions agree with TRBD1. The CDR3 runs to 15 residues. V lost 6 bases and J lost 2; bases outside the gene matches: 8. CDR1 MNHEY and CDR2 SVGAGI come from the germline V gene. CDR3 loop: CASSTGQAPTDTQYF. The CDR3 DNA reads as TGTGCCAGCAGCACCGGACAGGCCCCCACAGATACGCAGTATTTT.

V usage is TRBV28 and J usage is TRBJ1-1; the D is unclear. Trimming stripped 6 bases from V and 3 bases from J, with 11 bases between. Looked up from germline, CDR1 is MDHEN and CDR2 is SYDVKM. The CDR3 is 13 residues long. CDR3 sequence: CASRPIGDTEAFF. The CDR3 nucleotides read TGTGCCAGCAGGCCTATTGGGGACACTGAAGCTTTCTTT.

V is TRBV6-1 and J is TRBJ1-1; D gene ambiguous. Germline V gene sequence: CDR1 MNHNS, CDR2 SASEGT. V dropped 2 bases and J dropped 1 base, with 5 bases sitting between them. The CDR3 spans 13 residues. The DNA for the CDR3 is TGTGCCAGCAGTGAAACGGAGAACACTGAAGCTTTCTTT. Translation gives CASSETENTEAFF.

The rearrangement joins TRBV28 to TRBJ1-4; D is unresolved. The V end was cut by 8 bases, the J end by 4 bases, with 11 bases between. The CDR3 spans 13 residues. Germline V gene data show CDR1 as MDHEN and CDR2 as SYDVKM. The CDR3 loop reads CASLSRSNEKLFF. The DNA for the CDR3 is TGTGCCAGCCTAAGCAGGAGTAATGAAAAACTGTTTTTT.

The rearrangement links TRBV5-1 to TRBJ2-1, with 8 bases identical to TRBD2. The CDR3 contains 15 residues. V shed 1 base and J 6 bases; nucleotides not matched to a gene: 6. The germline V gene has CDR1 SGHRS and CDR2 YFSETQ. CDR3 in amino acids: CASSLLGLVPNEQFF. CDR3 DNA: TGCGCCAGCAGCTTGTTGGGACTAGTACCCAATGAGCAGTTCTTC.

The chain links TRBV28 to TRBJ1-2; the D gene is possibly TRBD1 (5 bases). This CDR3 is built from 17 residues. Germline-derived CDR1 and CDR2 are MDHEN and SYDVKM. The V gene lost 4 bases and the J gene lost 5 bases, with 23 bases spanning the gap. This CDR3 is CASSSSMREGLLYGYTF. The CDR3 bases are TGTGCCAGCAGTTCCTCCATGCGGGAGGGACTGTTATATGGCTACACCTTC.

This clone has only one observation. The V call is TRBV5-1, the J call TRBJ2-2; 7 bases are a match to TRBD2. Germline CDR1 SGHRS, CDR2 YFSETQ. The V segment lost 0 bases and the J segment 0 bases; nucleotides outside the gene matches: 2. There are 16 residues in the CDR3. DNA for the CDR3: TGCGCCAGCAGCTTGGGACTAGCCTCGAACACCGGGGAGCTGTTTTTT. It specifies CASSLGLASNTGELFF.

J is TRBJ2-7 and V is TRBV6-1; 12 bases are shared with TRBD2. With 5 bases clipped from V and 2 bases from J, the junction kept 4 bases outside the gene matches. This CDR3 is 15 amino acids long. Germline CDR1 and CDR2: MNHNS and SASEGT. CDR3: CASSPGLAGPYEQYF. The CDR3 DNA is TGTGCCAGCAGTCCAGGACTAGCGGGGCCCTACGAGCAGTACTTC.

This chain links TRBV28 with TRBJ2-3, with 13 bases that match TRBD2. This CDR3 is 18 amino acids long. The germline V gene has CDR1 MDHEN and CDR2 SYDVKM. After removal of 5 bases from V and 4 bases from J, the junction contained 12 bases not matched to a gene. Here the CDR3 reads CASSPGLAGAHEADTQYF. The CDR3 bases are TGTGCCAGCAGTCCAGGACTAGCGGGAGCTCACGAGGCAGATACGCAGTATTTT.

This clone has a single count. The J gene is TRBJ1-1, the V gene TRBV6-1; no clear D gene. This CDR3 spans 15 amino acids. Germline assignment: CDR1 MNHNS and CDR2 SASEGT. The V and J ends lost 7 bases and 1 base respectively, with 16 bases between them. The CDR3 nucleotides read TGTGCCAGCATAAGATTAGGTGGCGGGAACACTGAAGCTTTCTTT. It encodes CASIRLGGGNTEAFF.

The rearrangement uses TRBV2 and TRBJ2-1; 8 nucleotides agree with TRBD2. V was pared by 5 bases and J by 10 bases, with 10 bases of the junction left unmatched. The CDR3 is 14 amino acids. The germline V gene encodes CDR1 SNHLY and CDR2 FYNNEI. Written as DNA, the CDR3 is TGTGCCAGCAGTCTACGCGGGAGGTCTCCAGAGCAGTTCTTC. Its protein product is CASSLRGRSPEQFF.